These T cell receptor beta chains were read from a single sample in a study of regulatory T cells in long-lasting Graves disease. TCRdb reanalysed the multiplex PCR reads using MiXCR and keeps one entry per CDR3 protein. Of about 450,000 distinct CDR3 sequences in the sample, about 15% were seen once. The same sample was also used in a study of T cells in Graves' hyperthyroidism and ophthalmopathy.

The input for sequencing was peripheral blood mononuclear cells (PBMCs), taken at new diagnosis, from a patient treated with antithyroid drugs. The source of these receptors is a woman aged 50 to 65 with Graves disease. Both conserved end residues are part of each CDR3. Each record gives: CDR3 length, V gene, D gene, clone size, J gene, CDR3 protein, CDR3 DNA. D genes are given only for firm matches. Size values are once, few and many counts, or a class for expanded clones, and some rows have none.

15	TRBV7-9	.	.	TRBJ2-7	CASSLAGARYYEQYF	TGTGCCAGCAGCTTAGCTGGGGCACGATACTACGAGCAGTACTTC
13	TRBV19	.	many	TRBJ1-1	CASSINFRAEAFF	TGTGCCAGTAGTATAAACTTCCGGGCTGAAGCTTTCTTT
17	TRBV28	.	many	TRBJ2-6	CASSPGHIASGANVLTF	TGTGCCAGCAGCCCCGGGCATATAGCCTCTGGGGCCAACGTCCTGACTTTC
15	TRBV6-1	.	many	TRBJ2-7	CASSLTLQGGHEQYF	TGTGCCAGCAGCTTGACTCTCCAAGGTGGCCACGAGCAGTACTTC
16	TRBV6-5	TRBD1	.	TRBJ1-6	CASSYPRTGPNSPLHF	TGTGCCAGCAGTTACCCCCGGACAGGGCCCAATTCACCCCTCCACTTT
17	TRBV20-1	.	many	TRBJ2-7	CSAGGRKREVWSGEQYF	TGCAGTGCTGGGGGGCGGAAACGGGAGGTTTGGTCGGGCGAGCAGTACTTC
14	TRBV20-1	.	many	TRBJ2-3	CSARDPRSTDTQYF	TGCAGTGCTAGAGATCCGAGGAGCACAGATACGCAGTATTTT
14	TRBV20-1	.	many	TRBJ2-3	CSAITGRGTDTQYF	TGCAGTGCTATTACCGGCCGTGGCACAGATACGCAGTATTTT
15	TRBV4-1	TRBD1	.	TRBJ2-7	CASSKRTGEVYEQYF	TGCGCCAGCAGCAAGAGGACAGGGGAAGTCTACGAGCAGTACTTC
16	TRBV6-1	.	.	TRBJ2-7	CASSEAWTQSSYEQYF	TGTGCCAGCAGTGAAGCGTGGACACAGAGCTCCTACGAGCAGTACTTC
13	TRBV28	TRBD2	many	TRBJ2-1	CATRTSGIHEQFF	TGTGCCACCCGGACTAGCGGGATTCATGAGCAGTTCTTC
16	TRBV4-1	TRBD1	.	TRBJ2-7	CASSQDRGEMGWEQYF	TGCGCCAGCAGCCAGGACAGGGGAGAGATGGGGTGGGAGCAGTACTTC
15	TRBV2	.	.	TRBJ2-3	CASSEEVSNTDTQYF	TGTGCCAGCAGTGAAGAGGTGTCAAACACAGATACGCAGTATTTT
15	TRBV3-1	.	many	TRBJ1-2	CASSQEVAGGYGYTF	TGTGCCAGCAGCCAAGAAGTTGCAGGAGGCTATGGCTACACCTTC
15	TRBV24-1	TRBD2	many	TRBJ2-1	CATSDHSSGYNEQFF	TGTGCCACCAGTGACCACTCTAGCGGGTACAATGAGCAGTTCTTC
14	TRBV20-1	.	many	TRBJ2-2	CSARGAANTGELFF	TGCAGTGCTAGAGGGGCTGCGAACACCGGGGAGCTGTTTTTT
17	TRBV5-5	.	.	TRBJ2-1	CASSRSRGLHSYNEQFF	TGTGCCAGCAGCCGCTCTCGGGGACTCCACTCCTACAATGAGCAGTTCTTC
14	TRBV27	.	once	TRBJ1-3	CASSPSPVGNTIYF	TGTGCCAGCAGCCCCAGTCCTGTGGGCAACACCATATATTTT
14	TRBV30	.	many	TRBJ2-7	CAWSLGVGPYEQYF	TGTGCCTGGAGTTTGGGAGTGGGGCCCTACGAGCAGTACTTC
15	TRBV6-1	.	few	TRBJ2-2	CASRRPPPGSGELFF	TGTGCCAGCAGACGGCCTCCCCCCGGGTCCGGGGAGCTGTTTTTT
15	TRBV4-1	.	few	TRBJ1-2	CASSQDPTGNYGYTF	TGCGCCAGCAGCCAAGACCCAACAGGGAACTATGGCTACACCTTC
14	TRBV5-1	TRBD1	few	TRBJ1-1	CASSPDRERAEAFF	TGCGCCAGCAGCCCGGACAGGGAGAGAGCTGAAGCTTTCTTT
18	TRBV20-1	TRBD2	many	TRBJ2-4	CSAYPTGGLYIAKNIQYF	TGCAGTGCTTACCCGACGGGGGGACTATACATAGCCAAAAACATTCAGTACTTC
14	TRBV13	.	.	TRBJ2-7	CASSYGTHSYEQYF	TGTGCCAGCAGCTACGGGACCCACTCCTACGAGCAGTACTTC
14	TRBV28	.	many	TRBJ2-7	CASSLKGEIYEQYF	TGTGCCAGCAGTCTCAAAGGGGAGATCTACGAGCAGTACTTC
16	TRBV4-1	.	.	TRBJ2-1	CASSQDRGRTYNEQFF	TGCGCCAGCAGCCAAGATCGGGGTAGAACCTACAATGAGCAGTTCTTC
16	TRBV2	.	.	TRBJ1-5	CASSEAGHYSNQPQHF	TGTGCCAGCAGTGAAGCGGGACATTATAGCAATCAGCCCCAGCATTTT
16	TRBV18	.	.	TRBJ1-3	CASSPTTSTSGNTIYF	TGTGCCAGCTCACCAACAACCTCTACCTCTGGAAACACCATATATTTT
13	TRBV30	.	many	TRBJ1-1	CAWNQIRNTEAFF	TGTGCCTGGAACCAAATTAGGAACACTGAAGCTTTCTTT
15	TRBV2	.	many	TRBJ1-3	CASSEWRDSGNTIYF	TGTGCCAGCAGTGAATGGAGAGACTCTGGAAACACCATATATTTT
12	TRBV7-9	.	many	TRBJ2-7	CASSFLHYEQYF	TGTGCCAGCAGCTTCCTTCACTACGAGCAGTACTTC
14	TRBV7-9	TRBD1	many	TRBJ1-5	CASSLQGDNQPQHF	TGTGCCAGCAGCTTGCAGGGGGACAATCAGCCCCAGCATTTT
16	TRBV27	TRBD2	few	TRBJ2-3	CASSPSTSGSTDTQYF	TGTGCCAGCAGTCCCTCGACTAGCGGCAGCACAGATACGCAGTATTTT
20	TRBV3-1	TRBD2	.	TRBJ2-1	CASSHVYGLAGGPVYNEQFF	TGTGCCAGCAGCCACGTCTATGGACTAGCGGGAGGGCCTGTCTACAATGAGCAGTTCTTC
16	TRBV7-2	.	many	TRBJ1-1	CASSVYAGVMNTEAFF	TGTGCCAGCAGTGTATATGCAGGGGTCATGAACACTGAAGCTTTCTTT
14	TRBV7-8	.	many	TRBJ2-7	CASAARWGPYEQYF	TGTGCCAGCGCCGCACGGTGGGGGCCCTACGAGCAGTACTTC
14	TRBV7-3	.	many	TRBJ2-3	CASSLTGAADTQYF	TGTGCCAGCAGCTTAACGGGGGCGGCAGATACGCAGTATTTT
15	TRBV2	.	many	TRBJ2-7	CASSYTGPKPYEQYF	TGTGCCAGCAGTTACACAGGGCCCAAGCCCTACGAGCAGTACTTC
16	TRBV7-9	.	many	TRBJ2-5	CASSPTGTGPDETQYF	TGTGCCAGCAGCCCGACCGGCACGGGGCCCGATGAGACCCAGTACTTC
12	TRBV30	.	many	TRBJ2-2	CAWGRDTGELFF	TGTGCCTGGGGCAGGGACACCGGGGAGCTGTTTTTT
13	TRBV9	.	.	TRBJ2-2	CASSVGRAGELFF	TGTGCCAGCAGCGTAGGTCGGGCCGGGGAGCTGTTTTTT
16	TRBV25-1	TRBD2	many	TRBJ2-1	CASSESAGGFGNEQFF	TGTGCCAGCAGTGAATCGGCGGGAGGATTCGGTAATGAGCAGTTCTTC
15	TRBV11-3	TRBD1	many	TRBJ2-2	CASSPTDRVGGELFF	TGTGCCAGCAGCCCAACAGACAGGGTTGGCGGGGAGCTGTTTTTT
16	TRBV6-1	TRBD2	many	TRBJ2-1	CASSELAGGTYNEQFF	TGTGCCAGCAGTGAACTAGCGGGAGGTACTTACAATGAGCAGTTCTTC
17	TRBV3-1	.	many	TRBJ2-7	CASSQQVGRQGLGEQYF	TGTGCCAGCAGCCAACAAGTAGGACGTCAGGGGCTCGGCGAGCAGTACTTC
16	TRBV11-2	.	many	TRBJ2-2	CASSLESGYGTGELFF	TGTGCCAGCAGCTTAGAGAGCGGTTACGGAACCGGGGAGCTGTTTTTT
15	TRBV20-1	TRBD1	many	TRBJ1-2	CSARDQDRGYYGYTF	TGCAGTGCTAGAGACCAGGACAGGGGATACTATGGCTACACCTTC
15	TRBV5-1	.	many	TRBJ2-6	CASSVGESGANVLTF	TGCGCCAGCAGCGTGGGGGAGTCTGGGGCCAACGTCCTGACTTTC
13	TRBV27	.	many	TRBJ1-1	CASSFSDGTEAFF	TGTGCCAGCAGTTTCAGTGATGGGACTGAAGCTTTCTTT
14	TRBV28	TRBD2	few	TRBJ2-1	CASMGQREGNEQFF	TGTGCCAGCATGGGCCAGCGGGAGGGAAATGAGCAGTTCTTC
15	TRBV7-6	TRBD1	.	TRBJ2-1	CASSRPGGANNEQFF	TGTGCCAGCAGCCGTCCAGGGGGAGCAAACAATGAGCAGTTCTTC
16	TRBV6-1	.	.	TRBJ2-1	CASRGPVGASYNEQFF	TGTGCCAGCAGGGGCCCCGTTGGGGCTTCCTACAATGAGCAGTTCTTC
14	TRBV4-1	.	.	TRBJ1-2	CASSQVTGKYGYTF	TGCGCCAGCAGCCAAGTTACAGGGAAGTATGGCTACACCTTC
15	TRBV4-1	.	.	TRBJ2-2	CASSHPDRNTGELFF	TGCGCCAGCAGCCACCCCGACAGGAACACCGGGGAGCTGTTTTTT
15	TRBV6-1	TRBD1	few	TRBJ2-3	CASRTTGGSTDTQYF	TGTGCCAGCAGAACCACAGGGGGGTCCACAGATACGCAGTATTTT
15	TRBV29-1	TRBD2	many	TRBJ2-7	CSVGGLAGGPGEQYF	TGCAGCGTTGGGGGACTAGCGGGAGGGCCGGGGGAGCAGTACTTC
15	TRBV28	.	many	TRBJ2-6	CASSSAGTGANVLTF	TGTGCCAGCAGTTCTGCAGGGACTGGGGCCAACGTCCTGACTTTC